This T cell receptor beta chain was retrieved from a study of cytomegalovirus exposure and HLA in healthy donors. Study information: A prior analysis found around 110 million unique TCR beta sequences from some 200 million T cells. Regarding the study as a whole: The authors enumerated under 200 TCR beta chains as linked to cytomegalovirus. Three CMV-associated chains proved CMV antigen-specific in vitro. A later look showed TCR association rates differing by HLA locus, highest for DRB1 and lowest for HLA-C.

This CDR3 spans 11 amino acids. The germline CDR1 and CDR2 sequences are GTSNPN and SVGIG (reference sequence). V was shortened by 3 bases and J by 2 bases, with 4 bases between the two germline ends. With respect to this clone: Its target is not known.

Amplification used 60 Vbeta primers and 13 Jbeta primers. Data came from immunoSEQ multiplex PCR; TCRdb stores just in-frame clones and leaves some out. Here the sample spans 200,000 to 250,000 clones, around 77% being singletons. This receptor was taken from a woman between 25 and 40 years old in good health and CMV-seronegative. Material: PBMCs. The V call is TRBV30, the J call TRBJ1-1; D ambiguous. The CDR3, as DNA: TGTGCCTGGAGCCTCAACACTGAAGCTTTCTTT. It codes for CAWSLNTEAFF. The complete variable domain, with remaining parts taken from reference TRBV30 and TRBJ1-1, reads SQTIHQWPATLVQPVGSPLSLECTVEGTSNPNLYWYRQAAGRGLQLLFYSVGIGQISSEVPQNLSASRPQDRQFILSSKKLLLSDSGFYLCAWSLNTEAFFGQGTRLTVV.